The sequence of this T cell receptor (beta chain) was determined in a study of spatial heterogeneity in lung cancer. V was cut by 1 base and J by 0 bases, with 4 bases left in between. Germline V CDR1 and CDR2: LGHNA, YNFKEQ. The length of the CDR3 is 15 residues. This clonotype was recorded at least ten times. Its antigen is not identified. Study observations and caveats: More often at tumor resection than at routine follow-up, ubiquitous expanded tumor TCRs were detected in the blood.

Time point described: sample taken at primary tumor resection. Tumor, nontumor lung or frozen PBMC supplied whole RNA that was sequenced unsorted. Samples were obtained from some 70 donors, all untreated early-stage non-small cell lung cancer patients. From the 5' RACE reads, TCRdb called clonotypes with MiXCR, one entry per CDR3 protein. The data show around 40,000 distinct CDR3 sequences, 4% to 6% seen once. The input for sequencing was PBMCs, taken at surgery. The gene calls are TRBV4-2 and TRBJ2-6; D gene ambiguous. The clonotype comes from a female donor with early-stage non-small cell lung cancer. The CDR3 sequence: CASSQGGSGANVLTF. The DNA for the CDR3 is TGTGCCAGCAGCCAAGGGGGCTCTGGGGCCAACGTCCTGACTTTC.